What follows are 32 T cell receptor beta chains derived from one specimen sequenced in a study of T-cell memory formation after mild COVID-19. TCRdb re-called the 5' RACE reads with MiXCR, one entry per CDR3 protein. The data show a few hundred thousand distinct CDR3 sequences, 20% to 25% seen once. Sequenced sample: PBMCs or a T cell subset sorted from them (not recorded which). The receptors come from an adult woman who had mild COVID-19 (a few samples of this study predate the infection). Cell type and time point are not known.

This clonotype was detected a few times. This chain links TRBV7-9 with TRBJ2-7; 7 bases match TRBD1. V trimming: 1 base; J trimming: 5 bases; junction bases outside the gene matches: 5. Germline CDR1 and CDR2: SEHNR and FQNEAQ (reference sequence). The CDR3 spans 14 residues. The DNA for the CDR3 is TGTGCCAGCAGCTTAGACAGGGGTCGGAACGAGCAGTACTTC. Protein sequence: CASSLDRGRNEQYF.

The chain recombines TRBV6-5 with TRBJ2-3, with 10 bases lining up with TRBD2. Trimming took 5 bases from V and 8 from J; bases not matched to a gene: 4. This CDR3 has 13 residues. Germline loops: CDR1 MNHEY, CDR2 SVGAGI. The CDR3 loop is CASSLAGEFTQYF. CDR3 bases: TGTGCCAGCAGTCTAGCGGGAGAATTTACGCAGTATTTT.

This clonotype was detected a few times. This chain connects TRBV2 to TRBJ2-7; 7 bases map to TRBD1. V dropped 6 bases and J dropped 3; count of bases not matched to a gene: 14. Germline V gene sequence: CDR1 SNHLY, CDR2 FYNNEI. CDR3 length: 16 amino acids. The DNA for the CDR3 is TGTGCCAGCAGGCCGGGACAGAACAGTTTAAACTACGAGCAGTACTTC. Protein: CASRPGQNSLNYEQYF.

The rearrangement joins TRBV24-1 to TRBJ2-2, with a weak D call TRBD1 (6 bases). CDR1 is KGHDR and CDR2 is SFDVKD in the germline V gene. The germline V and J ends were trimmed by 9 bases and 4 bases, with 20 bases remaining between them. The CDR3 spans 16 residues. The CDR3: CATGQPTGTSTGELFF. CDR3 nucleotide sequence: TGTGCCACCGGGCAACCTACAGGGACGAGCACCGGGGAGCTGTTTTTT.

J is TRBJ1-2 and V is TRBV20-1; unclear D gene. CDR1 and CDR2 from the germline V gene are DFQATT and SNEGSKA (reference sequence). Trimming took 1 base from V and 5 from J, leaving 17 bases between them. The CDR3 is 15 residues long. Written as DNA, the CDR3 is TGCAGTGCTAGAGGGTCCCAGGCCCCCTGGTATGGCTACACCTTC. It encodes CSARGSQAPWYGYTF.

This chain connects TRBV7-8 to TRBJ1-1; D unresolved. The length of the CDR3 is 16 residues. The germline V gene encodes CDR1 SGHVS and CDR2 FQNEAQ. V was pared by 3 bases and J by 1 base, with 15 bases between. The CDR3 reads CASSFPPGRPNTEAFF. DNA of the CDR3: TGTGCCAGCAGCTTTCCCCCCGGACGGCCGAACACTGAAGCTTTCTTT.

The chain has TRBV19 and TRBJ2-7, with D perhaps TRBD2 (6 bases). This CDR3 spans 14 amino acids. The V and J ends lost 3 bases and 6 bases respectively, with 15 bases between them. CDR1 LNHDA and CDR2 SQIVND come from the germline V gene (reference sequence). As DNA, the CDR3 is TGTGCCAGTAGTATTTTGAGTGGGGACTTCGAGCAGTACTTC. Amino acids: CASSILSGDFEQYF.

This chain uses TRBV7-9 with TRBJ1-2; D is ambiguous. With 0 bases removed from V and 0 bases from J, the gap between germline ends came to 8 bases. The CDR3 runs 15 residues. Germline CDR1 and CDR2: SEHNR and FQNEAQ (reference sequence). CDR3 nucleotide sequence: TGTGCCAGCAGCTTAGCGCATAGCCCTAACTATGGCTACACCTTC. This codes for CASSLAHSPNYGYTF.

The chain carries TRBV24-1 and TRBJ2-2; the D is unclear. The CDR3 runs 11 residues. V was trimmed by 6 bases and J by 6 bases, leaving 4 bases between them. Germline V CDR1 and CDR2: KGHDR, SFDVKD. The CDR3 loop reads CATSWSGELFF. In DNA, the CDR3 is TGTGCCACCAGTTGGTCCGGGGAGCTGTTTTTT.

This clonotype has more than one count but fewer than ten. The gene calls are TRBV7-9 and TRBJ2-3; 9 bases are a match to TRBD2. The V gene end was trimmed by 4 bases and the J gene end by 14 bases; junction bases not matched to a gene: 10. The CDR3 runs to 13 residues. Germline V gene sequence: CDR1 SEHNR, CDR2 FQNEAQ (reference sequence). This CDR3 is CASSSVLAGSWYF. The CDR3 DNA follows: TGTGCCAGCAGCTCCGTGCTAGCGGGAAGCTGGTATTTT.

This clonotype was counted between two and nine times. The chain joins TRBV7-8 to TRBJ2-2, with D uncertain. Trimming removed 1 base at V and 1 base at J, with 7 bases between. Germline-derived CDR1 and CDR2 are SGHVS and FQNEAQ. The CDR3 sequence is 15 residues long. CDR3: CASSLVFKNTGELFF. In nucleotides, the CDR3 is TGTGCCAGCAGCTTAGTGTTCAAGAACACCGGGGAGCTGTTTTTT.

This clonotype came up a few times. The chain uses TRBV7-8 and TRBJ2-2; the match to TRBD2 covers 11 bases. The V segment lost 4 bases and the J segment 4 bases; nucleotides outside the gene matches: 11. The CDR3 contains 18 residues. CDR1 SGHVS and CDR2 FQNEAQ come from the germline V gene. The chain's CDR3 is CASSSRVAGGPVTGELFF. The CDR3 DNA is TGTGCCAGCAGCTCCCGAGTAGCGGGAGGGCCGGTCACCGGGGAGCTGTTTTTT.

This clonotype has just a few counts. The chain combines TRBV4-2 with TRBJ1-6; 8 nucleotides align to TRBD1. V trimming: 1 base; J trimming: 10 bases; junction bases outside the gene matches: 6. CDR3 length equals 15 residues. CDR1 and CDR2 from the germline V gene are LGHNA and YNFKEQ. The chain's CDR3 is CASSQGPTGVSPLHF. The CDR3 nucleotides are TGTGCCAGCAGCCAAGGACCGACAGGGGTATCACCCCTCCACTTT.

This chain uses TRBV5-5 with TRBJ2-7, with TRBD1 identical over 7 bases. Trimming at V came to 5 bases and at J to 0 bases, leaving 5 bases not matched to a gene. The CDR3 consists of 14 residues. Per the germline V gene, CDR1 is SGHKS and CDR2 is YYEKEE (reference sequence). The CDR3 DNA follows: TGTGCCAGCAGTGAGGGGGCCAACTCCTACGAGCAGTACTTC. Its translation: CASSEGANSYEQYF.

This chain connects TRBV19 to TRBJ1-2; unclear D gene. Germline CDR1 reads LNHDA; CDR2 reads SQIVND (reference sequence). This CDR3 spans 12 amino acids. Trimming took off 10 bases at V and 1 base at J, with 10 bases between the two ends. The CDR3 bases are TGTGCCATTACGACGGGTAACTATGGCTACACCTTC. Translated: CAITTGNYGYTF.

The chain recombines TRBV5-1 with TRBJ2-1; 7 nucleotides line up with TRBD2. CDR3 size: 15 residues. The ends lost 1 base at V and 6 bases at J; junction bases unmatched: 7. Germline-derived CDR1 and CDR2 are SGHRS and YFSETQ. The DNA of the CDR3 is TGCGCCAGCAGCTTGACCGGGACTATTCCCAATGAGCAGTTCTTC. Encoded protein: CASSLTGTIPNEQFF.

This clonotype appeared a few times. The genes are TRBV7-6 and TRBJ1-4; 7 positions agree with TRBD1. After removal of 4 bases from V and 4 bases from J, the junction contained 6 bases not matched to a gene. This CDR3 region has 15 residues. Germline V gene sequence: CDR1 SGHVS, CDR2 FNYEAQ. In DNA form, the CDR3 reads TGTGCCAGCAGCTCAGGGACAGAAATTAATGAAAAACTGTTTTTT. Encoded protein: CASSSGTEINEKLFF.

The sample holds a few counts of this clonotype. V gene TRBV5-6 combines with J gene TRBJ2-2, with TRBD1 matching over 10 bases. V lost 4 bases and J lost 1; bases outside the gene matches: 4. The CDR3 covers 16 residues. Germline V lookup: CDR1 SGHDT, CDR2 YYEEEE. The CDR3 loop reads CASSGGTGVNTGELFF. The CDR3, as DNA: TGTGCCAGCAGCGGCGGGACAGGGGTGAACACCGGGGAGCTGTTTTTT.

This clonotype was seen only a few times. The genes are TRBV4-2 and TRBJ1-1; D unresolved. CDR1 is LGHNA and CDR2 is YNFKEQ in the germline V gene. There are 14 residues in the CDR3. V dropped 0 bases and J dropped 0 bases, with 5 bases sitting between them. CDR3 amino acids: CASSQEQLNTEAFF. CDR3 sequence (DNA): TGTGCCAGCAGCCAAGAACAGTTGAACACTGAAGCTTTCTTT.

This clonotype turned up a few times. V is TRBV29-1 and J is TRBJ2-1; D is possibly TRBD1 (5 bases). V lost 6 bases, J lost 8 bases, and 11 bases lay in between. Germline lookup yields CDR1 SQVTM and CDR2 ANQGSEA. CDR3 length: 11 amino acids. CDR3 nucleotide sequence: TGCAGCGTACAGCAGGGCTATGAGCAGTTCTTC. It yields the protein CSVQQGYEQFF.

This chain uses TRBV12-3 or TRBV12-4 with TRBJ1-1; 8 nucleotides match TRBD1. The CDR3 covers 16 residues. Germline trimming cut 5 bases from V and 1 base from J; bases unmatched to any gene: 9. CDR3 sequence: CASSRRDRPQNTEAFF. CDR3 DNA sequence: TGTGCCAGCAGTCGACGGGACAGGCCCCAGAACACTGAAGCTTTCTTT.

The chain links TRBV20-1 to TRBJ2-1; a possible D gene is TRBD2 (5 bases). The CDR3 has 15 residues. V shed 2 bases and J shed 7 bases, with 18 bases lying between them. CDR1 is DFQATT and CDR2 is SNEGSKA in the germline V gene (reference sequence). The CDR3, as DNA: TGCAGTGCTAGATTTTCCGAGAGGGTTGTGAATGAGCAGTTCTTC. This codes for CSARFSERVVNEQFF.

This clonotype came up a few times. The chain combines TRBV20-1 with TRBJ2-1, with a possible D match to TRBD2 (5 bases). The CDR3 extends over 14 amino acids. The ends were cut back, 1 base at V and 3 bases at J, with 10 bases in the middle. Germline values: CDR1 DFQATT, CDR2 SNEGSKA (reference sequence). The CDR3 protein is CSARVDGVYNEQFF. In nucleotides, the CDR3 is TGCAGTGCTAGAGTGGACGGGGTCTACAATGAGCAGTTCTTC.

This clonotype has just a few counts. The CDR3, as DNA: TGCAGTGGACTAGCGGGAGGGCCTGGGAATGAGCAGTTCTTC. It encodes CSGLAGGPGNEQFF. The chain uses TRBV29-1 and TRBJ2-1; 15 nucleotides agree with TRBD2. Germline assignment: CDR1 SQVTM and CDR2 ANQGSEA. CDR3 length: 14 residues.

The V gene is TRBV20-1, the J gene TRBJ2-5; TRBD2 matches 13 bases. J was trimmed by 5 bases and V by 7 bases; bases with no gene match: 7. Looked up from germline, CDR1 is DFQATT and CDR2 is SNEGSKA (reference sequence). This CDR3 has 14 residues. The CDR3 DNA is TGCAGTGTGAGGACTAGCGGGAGTGGGGAGACCCAGTACTTC. Amino acids: CSVRTSGSGETQYF.

V usage is TRBV24-1 and J usage is TRBJ2-2, with 9 bases fitting TRBD1. Germline CDR1 KGHDR, CDR2 SFDVKD. After removal of 7 bases from V and 1 base from J, the junction contained 0 bases not matched to a gene. This CDR3 comprises 14 residues. The CDR3 sequence is CATRGQGNTGELFF. Here the CDR3 DNA reads TGTGCCACCAGGGGACAGGGGAACACCGGGGAGCTGTTTTTT.

Notes on this clonotype: It is unclear where the CDR3 begins or ends on the DNA, so no DNA is shown, and the CDR3 is as TCRdb lists it. The chain couples TRBV5-1 to TRBJ2-1. The CDR3 length is 14 residues, termini included. Germline-derived CDR1 and CDR2 are SGHRS and YFSETQ. CDR3 loop: CASSTSVTANEQFF.

There are a few counts of this clonotype. The gene calls are TRBV11-2 and TRBJ2-7; 8 nucleotides align to TRBD2. The CDR3 sequence is 15 residues long. The germline CDR1 and CDR2 sequences are SGHAT and FQNNGV. Trimming at V came to 5 bases and at J to 4 bases, leaving 10 bases not matched to a gene. The CDR3 coding sequence is TGTGCCAGCAGCCGCCACCGGGCTAGCGGGTACGAGCAGTACTTC. This sequence encodes CASSRHRASGYEQYF.

This clonotype was counted many times. The chain recombines TRBV5-1 with TRBJ1-4; 7 positions agree with TRBD1. Losses at the gene ends were 4 bases for V and 6 bases for J; bases not matched to a gene: 9. The CDR3 has 15 residues. Germline CDR1 and CDR2: SGHRS and YFSETQ. The CDR3 here is CASSGEGQPYEKLFF. The DNA for the CDR3 is TGCGCCAGCAGCGGAGAGGGACAGCCATATGAAAAACTGTTTTTT.

The genes are TRBV12-3 or TRBV12-4 and TRBJ2-1, with 8 bases aligning to TRBD2. The V segment lost 3 bases and the J segment 2 bases; nucleotides outside the gene matches: 6. There are 16 residues in the CDR3. CDR3 bases: TGTGCCAGCAGTTTCCAGCGGGGGACAACCTACAATGAGCAGTTCTTC. Its translation is CASSFQRGTTYNEQFF.

This clonotype came up a few times. The V and J genes are TRBV5-1 and TRBJ2-2; 14 bases are shared with TRBD2. Germline V CDR1 and CDR2: SGHRS, YFSETQ. Trimming removed 4 bases from V and 0 bases from J; junction bases left unmatched: 5. This CDR3 contains 18 residues. Here the CDR3 DNA reads TGCGCCAGCAGCCTGCCGGGACTAGCGGGGGCGAACACCGGGGAGCTGTTTTTT. This sequence encodes CASSLPGLAGANTGELFF.

This clonotype was seen more than once but under ten times. This chain joins TRBV6-5 and TRBJ2-7; 8 bases align to TRBD1. CDR1 is MNHEY, CDR2 SVGAGI, per germline. The CDR3 sequence is 16 residues long. With V trimmed by 5 bases and J by 2 bases, 11 bases remained unmatched. The CDR3 bases are TGTGCCAGCAGTGCCCCGGGACAGGCTATACCCTACGAGCAGTACTTC. Translation gives CASSAPGQAIPYEQYF.